A single sample is the source of the 3 T cell receptor beta chains below, sequenced in a study of vaccination and CD4 T cells after COVID-19. For these receptors, no antigen is known. Specified treatment: approximately nine-day PBMC culture with coronavirus spike peptide pools or control peptides (ViraFEST assay). The study sequenced cultured CD4+ T cell DNA using the Oncomine TCR Beta short-read assay. Using its own MiXCR run on the PCR reads, TCRdb lists one record per CDR3 protein. This sample carries 12,000 or so distinct CDR3 sequences, about 64% of them seen once, and the ten largest clones take more than 13%. The source material was CD4+ T cells from blood, cultured in vitro. These receptors came from a human donor who had recovered from COVID-19.

In nucleotides, the CDR3 is TGTGCCAGCAGCTTAGAAAGGGGGGCGGCTTTCTTT. Its protein is CASSLERGAAFF. V and J are TRBV11-2 and TRBJ1-1; weak D call: TRBD1 (6 bases). Between the trimmed V and J ends, which lost 0 bases and 11 bases, there was a span of 10 bases. The CDR3 runs to 12 residues. Germline V gene lookup returns CDR1 SGHAT and CDR2 FQNNGV.

This clonotype appeared once. CDR3 sequence reads: CASSLNRGDQPQHF. In DNA form, the CDR3 reads TGTGCCAGCAGCTTAAACAGGGGCGATCAGCCCCAGCATTTT. The chain recombines TRBV7-2 with TRBJ1-5; TRBD1 aligns across 7 bases. Germline CDR1 reads SGHTA; CDR2 reads FQGNSA. This CDR3 is 14 amino acids long. V lost 2 bases, J lost 5 bases, and 3 bases stayed unmatched.

This chain joins TRBV6-2 or TRBV6-3 and TRBJ1-2; D might be TRBD1 (5 bases). The CDR3 length is 15 residues. CDR1 and CDR2 (germline): MNHEY, SVGEGT. The V end was cut by 4 bases, the J end by 6 bases, with 18 bases between. The CDR3 loop reads CASSFPGRTLHGYTF. The CDR3 region has the DNA TGTGCCAGCAGTTTCCCGGGACGGACTTTGCATGGCTACACCTTC.